This TCR beta chain was sequenced in a study of T cells expressing NK-cell markers. Overall study: Sorted CD3+CD56-NKG2C+, CD3+CD56+NKG2C- and CD3+CD56+NKG2C+ T cells were the source of the TCR beta repertoires. One of eight sequenced donors was HCMV-seronegative; the other seven were seropositive. General study findings and limits: NKG2C+ dominant clonotype frequencies in about six donors were roughly 1.0-7.5% of CD8+ T cells.

Note on this clonotype: The target antigen is unknown.

Following a re-call of the 5' RACE reads, TCRdb has one entry per CDR3 protein and lacks DNA. The sample data list some 120,000 distinct CDR3 sequences. Germline CDR1 is MNHEY and CDR2 is SVGAGI. The CDR3 length is 15 residues. The clonotype originates from a woman aged 18 to 75 in good health. The chain carries TRBV6-5 and TRBJ1-1; TCRdb calls TRBD1, which cannot be checked without DNA. The sample taken for sequencing was blood T cells: a sorted CD56 or NKG2C T cell subset, CD4+ or CD8+ T cells, or bulk PBMC T cells (not recorded which). The CDR3 spells CASSYSTAGRTEAFF.